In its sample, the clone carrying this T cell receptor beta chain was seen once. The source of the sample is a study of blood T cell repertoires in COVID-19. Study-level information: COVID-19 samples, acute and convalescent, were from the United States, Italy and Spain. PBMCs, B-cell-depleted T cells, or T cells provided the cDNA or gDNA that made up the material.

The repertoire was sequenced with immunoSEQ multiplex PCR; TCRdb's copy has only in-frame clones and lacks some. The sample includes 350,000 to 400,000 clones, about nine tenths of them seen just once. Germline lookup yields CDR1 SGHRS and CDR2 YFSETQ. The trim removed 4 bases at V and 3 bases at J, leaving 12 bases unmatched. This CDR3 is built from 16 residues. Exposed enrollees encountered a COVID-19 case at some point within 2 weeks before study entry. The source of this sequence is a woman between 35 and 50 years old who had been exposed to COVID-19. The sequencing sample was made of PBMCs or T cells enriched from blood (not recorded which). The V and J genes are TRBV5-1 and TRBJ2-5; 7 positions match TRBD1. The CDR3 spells CASSLGGTGQKETQYF. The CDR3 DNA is TGCGCCAGCAGCCTTGGGGGAACGGGACAGAAAGAGACCCAGTACTTC.